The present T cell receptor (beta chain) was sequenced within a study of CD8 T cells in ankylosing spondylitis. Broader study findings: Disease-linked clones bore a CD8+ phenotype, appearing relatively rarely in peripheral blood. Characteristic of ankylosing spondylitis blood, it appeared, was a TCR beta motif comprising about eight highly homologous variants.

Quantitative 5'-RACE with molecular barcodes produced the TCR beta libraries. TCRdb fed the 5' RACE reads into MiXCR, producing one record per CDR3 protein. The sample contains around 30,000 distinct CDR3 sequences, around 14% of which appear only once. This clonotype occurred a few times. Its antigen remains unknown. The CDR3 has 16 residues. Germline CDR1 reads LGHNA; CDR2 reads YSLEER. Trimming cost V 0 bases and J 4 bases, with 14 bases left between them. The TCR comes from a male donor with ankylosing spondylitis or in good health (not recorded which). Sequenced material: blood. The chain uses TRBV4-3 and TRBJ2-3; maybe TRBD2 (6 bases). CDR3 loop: CASSQDGTLDADTQYF. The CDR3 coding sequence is TGCGCCAGCAGCCAAGATGGGACTTTGGACGCAGATACGCAGTATTTT.